The sequence of this TCR beta chain was determined in a study of esophageal squamous cell carcinoma under preoperative chemotherapy. TCRdb analysed the PCR reads with MiXCR anew, one entry per CDR3 protein. Altogether 34,000 or so distinct CDR3 sequences are present, less than 65% being singletons, with the ten largest covering 23%. There are 13 residues in the CDR3. Germline CDR1 reads SSHAT; CDR2 reads FNYEAQ (reference sequence). The time point is: after preoperative PTX-NDP chemotherapy. This clonotype has just a few counts. The junction departs from the called germline gene at one end, perhaps through a read error.

Collection of the sample occurred from a patient given preoperative chemotherapy. V gene TRBV7-7 combines with J gene TRBJ2-5; 8 nucleotides align to TRBD1. The end of the DNA aligns better with TRBJ2-7, so the J call may be wrong. This receptor was identified in a human donor with esophageal squamous cell carcinoma. The donor label of this sample is uncertain. As DNA, the CDR3 is TGTGCTAGCAGCTCCGACAGGGGCTACGAGCAGTACTTC. This sequence encodes CASSSDRGYEQYF.